Shown below are 20 T cell receptor beta chains from a single sample sequenced in a study of spatial heterogeneity in lung cancer. Each CDR3 protein is one row after TCRdb ran MiXCR on the 5' RACE reads. Of under 45,000 distinct CDR3 sequences detected, about 7.6% appear once; the ten largest clones hold 9.4%. This sample's time point: blood at routine non-recurrence follow-up after resection. The sequencing used PBMCs, collected at follow-up. These receptors were taken from a male donor with early-stage non-small cell lung cancer.

The table lists this clonotype with many counts. The chain recombines TRBV27 with TRBJ1-5; D possibly corresponds to TRBD1 (6 bases). Trimming cost V 5 bases and J 1 base, with 12 bases left between them. The CDR3 consists of 15 residues. Germline assignment: CDR1 MNHEY and CDR2 SMNVEV (reference sequence). CDR3 coding DNA: TGTGCCAGCAGTGTCACAGGGTTAAGCAATCAGCCCCAGCATTTT. Translated: CASSVTGLSNQPQHF.

This clonotype was recorded a few times. The chain joins TRBV5-1 to TRBJ2-7; a possible D gene is TRBD2 (5 bases). Germline lookup yields CDR1 SGHRS and CDR2 YFSETQ. This CDR3 spans 15 amino acids. V lost 1 base and J lost 2, with 13 bases in between. CDR3 nucleotides: TGCGCCAGCAGCTTGTACGAGGGAACGCCCTACGAGCAGTACTTC. This encodes CASSLYEGTPYEQYF.

This clonotype was observed at least ten times. J is TRBJ1-2 and V is TRBV10-2, with D maybe TRBD1 (6 bases). Trimming cost V 2 bases and J 7 bases, with 14 bases left between them. The CDR3 sequence is 14 residues long. Germline V gives CDR1 WSHSY, CDR2 SAAADI. The CDR3: CASSEGGGIGGYTF. The CDR3 nucleotides are TGCGCCAGCAGTGAGGGGGGGGGCATCGGTGGCTACACCTTC.

In this sample, this clonotype turned up many times. The chain uses TRBV7-9 and TRBJ1-1; no reliable D call. The CDR3 has 14 residues. CDR1 is SEHNR, CDR2 FQNEAQ, per germline (reference sequence). V gave up 3 bases and J gave up 0 bases, with 8 bases separating them. CDR3 sequence reads: CASSLSGMNTEAFF. In nucleotides, the CDR3 is TGTGCCAGCAGCTTGAGTGGCATGAACACTGAAGCTTTCTTT.

This clonotype has a count of ten or more. The chain is built from TRBV5-1 and TRBJ1-5; perhaps TRBD1 as D (6 bases). The CDR3 has 15 residues. Trimming shortened V by 4 bases and J by 3 bases, and 14 bases separated the two germline ends. CDR1 SGHRS and CDR2 YFSETQ come from the germline V gene. The CDR3: CASSLAGDNNQPQHF. CDR3 coding DNA: TGCGCCAGCAGCCTGGCGGGGGACAACAATCAGCCCCAGCATTTT.

The table lists this clonotype with many counts. V usage is TRBV19 and J usage is TRBJ2-2, with D tentatively TRBD1 (6 bases). The V gene's germline CDR1 is LNHDA and CDR2 SQIVND (reference sequence). Deletions cut 4 bases from V and 5 bases from J, with 14 bases between. There are 15 residues in the CDR3. CDR3 DNA: TGTGCCAGTAGTAGCCACTCAGGGGCTACCGGGGAGCTGTTTTTT. This translates into CASSSHSGATGELFF. Variable domain in full (rest from reference TRBV19 and TRBJ2-2): DGGITQSPKYLFRKEGQNVTLSCEQNLNHDAMYWYRQDPGQGLRLIYYSQIVNDFQKGDIAEGYSVSREKKESFPLTVTSAQKNPTAFYLCASSSHSGATGELFFGEGSRLTVL.

This clonotype was seen at least ten times. The rearrangement joins TRBV6-5 to TRBJ1-6, with a weak D call TRBD1 (5 bases). This CDR3 comprises 16 residues. From germline, CDR1 is MNHEY and CDR2 SVGAGI. V lost 5 bases to trimming and J lost 7 bases, with 18 bases between them. The CDR3 sequence: CASSLREGSRNSPLHF. The CDR3 DNA reads TGTGCCAGCAGTCTTCGGGAGGGGTCCCGAAATTCACCCCTCCACTTT.

This clonotype was detected many times. The chain carries TRBV5-6 and TRBJ2-7; perhaps TRBD2 as D (5 bases). The CDR3 loop spans 15 amino acids. Germline CDR1 SGHDT, CDR2 YYEEEE. V gave up 0 bases and J gave up 4 bases, with 14 bases separating them. The CDR3 bases are TGTGCCAGCAGCTTGGCCTTTAAGGGCGGGTACGAGCAGTACTTC. Its protein is CASSLAFKGGYEQYF.

This clonotype was counted at least ten times. This chain links TRBV3-1 with TRBJ2-5, with 14 bases matching TRBD2. This CDR3 has 18 amino acids. V trimming: 8 bases; J trimming: 5 bases; junction bases outside the gene matches: 16. Germline CDR1 and CDR2: LGHDT and YNNKEL (reference sequence). The CDR3 loop reads CASQGLAGEPGRLETQYF. The DNA for the CDR3 is TGTGCCAGCCAGGGACTAGCGGGGGAGCCGGGGAGATTGGAGACCCAGTACTTC.

This clonotype was counted at least ten times. The chain combines TRBV29-1 with TRBJ1-2; D gene unclear. This CDR3 is 13 amino acids long. Trimming removed 2 bases at V and 12 bases at J, with 19 bases between. CDR1 is SQVTM and CDR2 is ANQGSEA in the germline V gene. The chain's CDR3 is CSVEPRRATSNTF. DNA for the CDR3: TGCAGCGTTGAACCCAGAAGAGCCACCTCTAACACCTTC.

Many counts were recorded for this clonotype. The gene calls are TRBV7-2 and TRBJ2-7, with 11 bases that match TRBD2. V lost 4 bases and J lost 0; bases outside the gene matches: 5. Germline values: CDR1 SGHTA, CDR2 FQGNSA. The CDR3 sequence is 16 residues long. CDR3 protein: CASSWGLAESSYEQYF. As DNA, the CDR3 is TGTGCCAGCAGCTGGGGACTAGCGGAAAGCTCCTACGAGCAGTACTTC. Combining the CDR3 with reference TRBV7-2 and TRBJ2-7 gives the whole variable domain GAGVSQSPSNKVTEKGKDVELRCDPISGHTALYWYRQSLGQGLEFLIYFQGNSAPDKSGLPSDRFSAERTGGSVSTLTIQRTQQEDSAVYLCASSWGLAESSYEQYFGPGTRLTVT.

This clonotype was seen many times. The chain carries TRBV2 and TRBJ2-7, with D possibly being TRBD1 or TRBD2 (5 bases each). The CDR3 covers 15 residues. CDR1 is SNHLY, CDR2 FYNNEI, per germline. V lost 1 base, J lost 3 bases, and 13 bases lay in between. In DNA form, the CDR3 reads TGTGCCAGCAGTGAAGGTGAGGGGCTTAACTACGAGCAGTACTTC. It codes for CASSEGEGLNYEQYF.

This clonotype was counted between two and nine times. This chain uses TRBV20-1 with TRBJ1-5; no firm D call. Germline assignment: CDR1 DFQATT and CDR2 SNEGSKA (reference sequence). There are 16 residues in the CDR3. Trimming pared 3 bases from V and 0 bases from J, leaving 15 bases between. The CDR3, as DNA: TGCAGTGCTAGGGCCCTAGGTGGGAGTAGCAATCAGCCCCAGCATTTT. Translation gives CSARALGGSSNQPQHF.

Ten or more counts support this clonotype. This sequence joins TRBV12-3 or TRBV12-4 and TRBJ2-1, with D uncertain. The germline V and J ends were trimmed by 7 bases and 7 bases, with 17 bases remaining between them. This CDR3 has 14 amino acids. CDR3 amino acids: CASIPDQNWNEQFF. The CDR3 nucleotides are TGTGCCAGCATCCCGGACCAAAATTGGAATGAGCAGTTCTTC.

Ten or more counts support this clonotype. The rearrangement links TRBV29-1 to TRBJ1-2; a possible D gene is TRBD1 (5 bases). From germline, CDR1 is SQVTM and CDR2 ANQGSEA. There are 12 residues in the CDR3. Trimming removed 6 bases from V and 2 bases from J, with 10 bases in between. Here the CDR3 reads CSVEGRNYGYTF. The CDR3 bases are TGCAGCGTGGAGGGGAGAAACTATGGCTACACCTTC.

This clonotype was seen many times. The gene calls are TRBV20-1 and TRBJ1-5; TRBD1 matches 9 bases. V gave up 7 bases and J gave up 1 base; unmatched junction bases: 8. Germline CDR1 and CDR2: DFQATT and SNEGSKA (reference sequence). The CDR3 covers 15 residues. The CDR3 DNA follows: TGCAGTGTTATGCACAGGGGGCCGAGCAATCAGCCCCAGCATTTT. It translates to CSVMHRGPSNQPQHF.

This clonotype was seen many times. V gene TRBV19 combines with J gene TRBJ2-3, with D maybe TRBD2 (6 bases). Trimming took off 4 bases at V and 3 bases at J, with 23 bases between the two ends. There are 18 residues in the CDR3. Germline loops: CDR1 LNHDA, CDR2 SQIVND (reference sequence). The DNA of the CDR3 is TGTGCCAGTAGTACCTTGGAAGAGGAGGGCTTTTATACAGATACGCAGTATTTT. This codes for CASSTLEEEGFYTDTQYF.

The chain combines TRBV11-3 with TRBJ2-3, with 7 bases fitting TRBD2. The CDR3 consists of 14 residues. V trimming: 6 bases; J trimming: 3 bases; junction bases outside the gene matches: 6. Germline V lookup: CDR1 SGHNT, CDR2 YENEEA. CDR3 region: CASSHSGNTDTQYF. CDR3 nucleotides: TGTGCCAGCAGTCACAGCGGGAATACAGATACGCAGTATTTT.

The table lists this clonotype with many counts. This rearrangement joins TRBV30 to TRBJ2-2; 7 bases are shared with TRBD2. The CDR3 contains 14 residues. Germline V gene data show CDR1 as GTSNPN and CDR2 as SVGIG (reference sequence). V trimming: 6 bases; J trimming: 2 bases; junction bases outside the gene matches: 6. CDR3 DNA: TGTGCCTGCAAGCGGGGAGGTAACACCGGGGAGCTGTTTTTT. It specifies CACKRGGNTGELFF.

This clonotype was recorded at least ten times. The chain links TRBV5-1 to TRBJ2-1; the match to TRBD2 covers 13 bases. The CDR3 contains 15 residues. With 3 bases clipped from V and 6 bases from J, the junction kept 3 bases outside the gene matches. CDR1 SGHRS and CDR2 YFSETQ come from the germline V gene. The CDR3 DNA reads as TGCGCCAGCAGCTGGACTAGCGGGGGCCCCAATGAGCAGTTCTTC. Translated, it gives CASSWTSGGPNEQFF.